The 27 T cell receptor beta chains below all came from one sample that was sequenced in a study of shared clonotypes between healthy human individuals. The repertoire was sequenced with immunoSEQ multiplex PCR; TCRdb's copy has only in-frame clones and lacks some. The profile covers 1.6 million or so clones, with roughly 96% appearing a single time and about 1% taken by the ten largest. Sequenced: naive CD4+ T cells sorted from blood. As to subset: CD45RA+ positively selected. These receptors were collected from a man aged 25 to 40 in good health.

This clone was found a few times. V and J are TRBV6-1 and TRBJ1-5, with TRBD1 as a possible D gene (5 bases). Trimming took off 7 bases at V and 2 bases at J, with 9 bases between the two ends. CDR1 MNHNS and CDR2 SASEGT come from the germline V gene. This CDR3 comprises 13 residues. CDR3 sequence reads: CASKVGGNQPQHF. The DNA of the CDR3 is TGTGCCAGCAAAGTGGGGGGCAATCAGCCCCAGCATTTT.

Regarding this clone: This same CDR3 is encoded by further DNA sequences in the sample. The chain has TRBV6-1 and TRBJ1-5, with 7 bases aligning to TRBD1. The CDR3 totals 13 residues. The J segment lost 4 bases and the V segment lost 6 bases, leaving 3 bases of the junction unmatched. Germline CDR1 MNHNS, CDR2 SASEGT. The CDR3 DNA reads TGTGCCAGCAGCCGACAGGGAAATCAGCCCCAGCATTTT. This sequence encodes CASSRQGNQPQHF.

This clone was counted a single time. The chain joins TRBV18 to TRBJ1-3; 10 nucleotides align to TRBD1. Losses at the gene ends were 2 bases for V and 2 bases for J; bases not matched to a gene: 3. Germline V gives CDR1 KGHSH, CDR2 LQKENI. The CDR3 covers 16 residues. CDR3 sequence reads: CASSPTGQGAGNTIYF. In nucleotides, the CDR3 is TGTGCCAGCTCACCAACTGGACAGGGGGCTGGAAACACCATATATTTT.

The chain is built from TRBV10-1 and TRBJ2-3, with 12 bases that match TRBD2. Germline loops: CDR1 WNHNN, CDR2 SYGVQD (reference sequence). The CDR3 spans 20 residues. V lost 2 bases and J lost 1; bases outside the gene matches: 13. CDR3: CASSEAATSGRPTRTDTQYF. In DNA, the CDR3 is TGCGCCAGCAGTGAGGCGGCTACTAGCGGGAGGCCCACGCGCACAGATACGCAGTATTTT.

This rearrangement joins TRBV25-1 to TRBJ2-5; 7 nucleotides line up with TRBD2. The CDR3 spans 15 residues. Germline lookup yields CDR1 MGHDK and CDR2 SYGVNS. V shed 0 bases and J 5 bases; nucleotides not matched to a gene: 6. The CDR3 sequence: CASSEYGTSEETQYF. The CDR3 nucleotides are TGTGCCAGCAGTGAATATGGTACTAGCGAGGAGACCCAGTACTTC.

The genes are TRBV2 and TRBJ1-2; possible D gene TRBD1, 5 bases. The CDR3 consists of 12 residues. The V end lost 3 bases, the J end lost 5 bases, and 7 bases lay between the germline ends. Germline CDR1 SNHLY, CDR2 FYNNEI. The CDR3 loop reads CASSDREYGYTF. CDR3 bases: TGTGCCAGCAGTGACAGGGAATATGGCTACACCTTC.

The chain has TRBV5-1 and TRBJ2-5, with 8 bases aligning to TRBD1. The CDR3 loop spans 15 amino acids. V shed 4 bases, J shed 2 bases, and the junction held 7 bases outside the gene matches. The germline V gene has CDR1 SGHRS and CDR2 YFSETQ. The CDR3 DNA reads TGCGCCAGCAGCCCCGGACAGGGCCGTCAAGAGACCCAGTACTTC. It codes for CASSPGQGRQETQYF.

V and J are TRBV18 and TRBJ2-7; D may be TRBD2 (5 bases). Trimming pared 3 bases from V and 6 bases from J, leaving 18 bases between. The CDR3 extends over 15 amino acids. Germline lookup yields CDR1 KGHSH and CDR2 LQKENI. The CDR3 bases are TGTGCCAGCTCACCGAGGGCCGGGTTGGTATCCGAGCAGTACTTC. Translated, it gives CASSPRAGLVSEQYF.

The V call is TRBV7-3, the J call TRBJ2-6; 16 nucleotides match TRBD2. V was clipped by 3 bases and J by 3 bases; unmatched bases: 2. This CDR3 region has 18 residues. Germline CDR1 SGHTA, CDR2 FQGTGA. This CDR3 reads CASSFGTSGRVGANVLTF. The CDR3 region has the DNA TGTGCCAGCAGCTTCGGGACTAGCGGGAGGGTTGGGGCCAACGTCCTGACTTTC.

The J gene is TRBJ1-1, the V gene TRBV28; D not certain. The CDR3 contains 13 residues. CDR1 MDHEN and CDR2 SYDVKM come from the germline V gene. The V gene lost 5 bases and the J gene lost 6 bases, with 13 bases spanning the gap. CDR3 sequence reads: CASSPYVEAEAFF. The CDR3 coding sequence is TGTGCCAGCAGTCCATACGTGGAAGCTGAAGCTTTCTTT. Filled out from reference TRBV28 and TRBJ1-1, the complete variable domain reads DVKVTQSSRYLVKRTGEKVFLECVQDMDHENMFWYRQDPGLGLRLIYFSYDVKMKEKGDIPEGYSVSREKKERFSLILESASTNQTSMYLCASSPYVEAEAFFGQGTRLTVV.

Note on this clone: This sample also contains other DNA sequences that code for the same CDR3. The rearrangement links TRBV28 to TRBJ2-5; TRBD2 matches 12 bases. The CDR3 contains 15 residues. Germline CDR1 and CDR2: MDHEN and SYDVKM. J gave up 2 bases and V 6 bases, and 4 bases lay outside the gene matches. As DNA, the CDR3 is TGTGCCAGCAGGCTAGCGGGAGGGGGACAAGAGACCCAGTACTTC. Encoded protein: CASRLAGGGQETQYF.

The CDR3 spells CASSVVGVNTGELFF. As DNA, the CDR3 is TGTGCCAGCAGCGTAGTAGGGGTTAACACCGGGGAGCTGTTTTTT. The V gene is TRBV9, the J gene TRBJ2-2; TRBD1 might be the D (5 bases). Germline assignment: CDR1 SGDLS and CDR2 YYNGEE. This CDR3 has 15 residues. Trimming pared 0 bases from V and 2 bases from J, leaving 8 bases between.

The J gene is TRBJ2-3, the V gene TRBV2, with 7 bases that match TRBD1. Germline-derived CDR1 and CDR2 are SNHLY and FYNNEI. The CDR3 loop spans 14 amino acids. With 6 bases clipped from V and 6 bases from J, the junction kept 9 bases outside the gene matches. The CDR3 loop is CASRDDRVRDTQYF. The CDR3 bases are TGTGCCAGCAGAGACGACAGGGTCAGGGATACGCAGTATTTT.

The chain has TRBV25-1 and TRBJ1-5, with D perhaps matching TRBD1 (6 bases). Germline V gene data show CDR1 as MGHDK and CDR2 as SYGVNS. The CDR3 has 13 residues. V gave up 4 bases and J gave up 7 bases, with 11 bases separating them. CDR3 region: CASSGTGQQPQHF. The CDR3 bases are TGTGCCAGCAGTGGCACGGGACAACAGCCCCAGCATTTT.

This chain uses TRBV6-1 with TRBJ2-2; 10 bases map to TRBD2. The CDR3 has 16 amino acids. Germline CDR1 MNHNS, CDR2 SASEGT. The J segment lost 8 bases and the V segment lost 1 base, leaving 7 bases of the junction unmatched. CDR3 DNA sequence: TGTGCCAGCAGTGAAGGGCTAGCGGGAGTATGGGGGGAGCTGTTTTTT. This gives the protein CASSEGLAGVWGELFF.

This sequence joins TRBV19 and TRBJ1-5, with a weak D call TRBD1 (5 bases). The CDR3 contains 19 residues. From germline, CDR1 is LNHDA and CDR2 SQIVND (reference sequence). V was clipped by 4 bases and J by 0 bases, with 22 bases between them. The CDR3 protein is CASSTTVYDRPISNQPQHF. The CDR3 nucleotides read TGTGCCAGTAGTACGACCGTCTATGACAGACCCATTAGCAATCAGCCCCAGCATTTT.

This chain links TRBV7-2 with TRBJ2-7; 9 nucleotides agree with TRBD2. The germline V gene has CDR1 SGHTA and CDR2 FQGNSA. Germline trimming cut 4 bases from V and 6 bases from J; bases unmatched to any gene: 13. The CDR3 length is 16 residues. In DNA form, the CDR3 reads TGTGCCAGCAGCTCCACTCTAGCGGGAATCAGGACCGAGCAGTACTTC. Translated: CASSSTLAGIRTEQYF.

V gene TRBV5-5 combines with J gene TRBJ2-3; the D is unclear. Germline CDR1 is SGHKS and CDR2 is YYEKEE (reference sequence). The ends were cut back, 0 bases at V and 4 bases at J, with 12 bases in the middle. The CDR3 runs 15 residues. The CDR3 DNA reads TGTGCCAGCAGCTTGGGGCCCACTTCAGCAGATACGCAGTATTTT. Translating gives CASSLGPTSADTQYF.

V and J are TRBV7-9 and TRBJ2-2; D possibly corresponds to TRBD2 (6 bases). This CDR3 is 15 amino acids long. Trimming took 3 bases from V and 6 from J, leaving 14 bases between them. In germline, CDR1 is SEHNR, CDR2 FQNEAQ (reference sequence). The chain's CDR3 is CASSFGSGTPGELFF. In nucleotides, the CDR3 is TGTGCCAGCAGCTTCGGTAGCGGTACACCCGGGGAGCTGTTTTTT. Variable domain in full (rest from reference TRBV7-9 and TRBJ2-2): DTGVSQNPRHKITKRGQNVTFRCDPISEHNRLYWYRQTLGQGPEFLTYFQNEAQLEKSRLLSDRFSAERPKGSFSTLEIQRTEQGDSAMYLCASSFGSGTPGELFFGEGSRLTVL.

The chain combines TRBV7-6 with TRBJ2-1, with 7 bases fitting TRBD2. The CDR3 length is 12 residues. Per germline, CDR1 SGHVS and CDR2 FNYEAQ. V dropped 2 bases and J dropped 13; count of bases not matched to a gene: 5. The CDR3 DNA reads TGTGCCAGCAGCTTACCGGGACTACCCCAGTTCTTC. Its protein product is CASSLPGLPQFF.

The chain carries TRBV19 and TRBJ1-1; D unresolved. V was cut by 6 bases and J by 1 base, with 9 bases left in between. Germline lookup yields CDR1 LNHDA and CDR2 SQIVND (reference sequence). There are 13 residues in the CDR3. CDR3 loop: CASSRNTNTEAFF. The CDR3, as DNA: TGTGCCAGTAGCCGGAACACGAACACTGAAGCTTTCTTT.

The V call is TRBV27, the J call TRBJ2-1; TRBD2 aligns across 9 bases. Germline loops: CDR1 MNHEY, CDR2 SMNVEV (reference sequence). This CDR3 comprises 17 residues. The V segment lost 2 bases and the J segment 7 bases; nucleotides outside the gene matches: 12. CDR3 sequence: CASSLGFRGRASNEQFF. The CDR3 coding sequence is TGTGCCAGCAGTTTAGGTTTCCGCGGGAGGGCCAGTAATGAGCAGTTCTTC.

The V and J genes are TRBV2 and TRBJ2-7; tentative D call: TRBD1 (6 bases). Germline CDR1 is SNHLY and CDR2 is FYNNEI. The CDR3 is 14 amino acids. V was trimmed by 8 bases and J by 0 bases, leaving 14 bases between them. In DNA form, the CDR3 reads TGTGCCAGCGGGGGCCGGCTCTTCTCCTACGAGCAGTACTTC. This codes for CASGGRLFSYEQYF.

This chain uses TRBV7-2 with TRBJ2-7; D perhaps matches TRBD1 (5 bases). The CDR3 runs 13 residues. Germline CDR1 reads SGHTA; CDR2 reads FQGNSA. V was clipped by 1 base and J by 6 bases, with 10 bases between them. In nucleotides, the CDR3 is TGTGCCAGCAGCTTAGGCAGGGTGGGCGAGCAGTACTTC. It translates to CASSLGRVGEQYF. Together with reference TRBV7-2 and TRBJ2-7, the CDR3 gives the full variable domain: GAGVSQSPSNKVTEKGKDVELRCDPISGHTALYWYRQSLGQGLEFLIYFQGNSAPDKSGLPSDRFSAERTGGSVSTLTIQRTQQEDSAVYLCASSLGRVGEQYFGPGTRLTVT.

The V and J genes are TRBV29-1 and TRBJ2-5, with a weak D call TRBD2 (6 bases). With 7 bases removed from V and 0 bases from J, the gap between germline ends came to 24 bases. The CDR3 has 17 residues. Germline-derived CDR1 and CDR2 are SQVTM and ANQGSEA. CDR3 in amino acids: CSARRPRHGGDQETQYF. DNA for the CDR3: TGCAGCGCCCGTCGCCCCCGACATGGCGGGGACCAAGAGACCCAGTACTTC.

Concerning this clone itself: Other DNA sequences in the same sample also yield this CDR3. The gene calls are TRBV27 and TRBJ2-7; D gene unclear. Trimming left V 2 bases short and J 1 base short, with 6 bases between. CDR3 length: 13 amino acids. CDR1 and CDR2 from the germline V gene are MNHEY and SMNVEV (reference sequence). The CDR3 bases are TGTGCCAGCAGTTTAAGGGTGTCCTACGAGCAGTACTTC. It yields the protein CASSLRVSYEQYF.

The chain recombines TRBV21-1 with TRBJ1-5; TRBD1 is taken as the D call from the table, unchecked against the DNA. TRBV21-1 is recorded as a pseudogene. This CDR3 contains 18 residues. The CDR3 DNA sequence: TGTGCCAGCAGCACAAGTCGGACAGGGCTTAGAAACAATCAGCCCCAGCATTTT. Translating it yields CASSTSRTGLRNNQPQHF.